This T cell receptor beta chain was retrieved from a study of blood T cell repertoires in COVID-19. Those enrolled in Seattle joined during active infection and were followed longitudinally afterward. CDR1 and CDR2 (germline): WSHSY, SAAADI. Unmatched junction bases numbered 6, after V lost 8 bases and J lost 3 bases. This CDR3 is built from 13 residues. Original processing notes: For nucleated cells, counts were estimated from reference gene primer amplification. Clones were sequenced by immunoSEQ multiplex PCR, and TCRdb holds only the in-frame ones, with some missing. The D gene and trimming were derived from the DNA, and the V and J assignments and clone size from that table. This sample has hundreds of thousands of clones; roughly 90% occur once, and the top ten carry about 0.91%.

This TCR derives from a man aged 18 to 29 with COVID-19, enrolled during active disease. This chain links TRBV10-2 with TRBJ2-7; 8 bases match TRBD1. Sequenced: peripheral blood. CDR3 sequence reads: CASSGTGNYEQYF. CDR3 coding DNA: TGCGCCAGCTCAGGGACAGGAAACTACGAGCAGTACTTC.